The 26 T cell receptor beta chains presented below share a single source sample, sequenced in a study of T cells in Graves' hyperthyroidism and ophthalmopathy. RNA transcripts yielded amplified TCR beta CDR3 regions. A set of HTBI primers served as the primers for a first-round RT-PCR of the TCR CDR3. TCRdb redid the calling of the multiplex PCR reads with MiXCR, one entry per CDR3 protein. The data hold fewer than 900,000 distinct CDR3 sequences, with about 16% observed a single time. Source material: blood. Every receptor here comes from a man between 18 and 29 years old with Graves' hyperthyroidism.

This clonotype appeared many times. The V gene is TRBV10-3, the J gene TRBJ2-7; 12 bases match TRBD1. This CDR3 region has 15 residues. Germline CDR1 is ENHRY and CDR2 is SYGVKD. Trimming cost V 4 bases and J 5 bases; bases outside gene matches: 6. CDR3 protein: CAISGTGTGGHEQYF. CDR3 DNA sequence: TGTGCCATCAGTGGGACCGGGACAGGGGGCCACGAGCAGTACTTC.

In this sample, this clonotype turned up a few times. This sequence joins TRBV7-3 and TRBJ1-2; maybe TRBD1 (5 bases). Germline V gene lookup returns CDR1 SGHTA and CDR2 FQGTGA. The V gene lost 0 bases and the J gene lost 2 bases, with 10 bases spanning the gap. This CDR3 contains 15 residues. The CDR3 DNA sequence: TGTGCCAGCAGCTTAACTTTTGGGGGGAACTATGGCTACACCTTC. This gives the protein CASSLTFGGNYGYTF.

The chain combines TRBV5-4 with TRBJ2-4; 7 positions agree with TRBD2. The CDR3 has 15 residues. Unmatched junction bases numbered 6, after V lost 4 bases and J lost 2 bases. Germline V lookup: CDR1 SGHNT, CDR2 YYREEE (reference sequence). CDR3 nucleotide sequence: TGTGCCAGCAGCCCGGGGGGTAGTACCAAAAACATTCAGTACTTC. Encoded protein: CASSPGGSTKNIQYF. Full variable domain (rest looked up from reference TRBV5-4 and TRBJ2-4): ETGVTQSPTHLIKTRGQQVTLRCSSQSGHNTVSWYQQALGQGPQFIFQYYREEENGRGNFPPRFSGLQFPNYSSELNVNALELDDSALYLCASSPGGSTKNIQYFGAGTRLSVL.

The chain has TRBV20-1 and TRBJ1-5; D may be TRBD1 (5 bases). V was trimmed by 4 bases and J by 3 bases, leaving 10 bases between them. The germline gives CDR1 DFQATT, CDR2 SNEGSKA (reference sequence). The CDR3 runs 13 residues. CDR3 sequence reads: CSATGPNNQPQHF. The CDR3 nucleotides are TGCAGTGCTACGGGACCGAACAATCAGCCCCAGCATTTT.

In its sample, this clonotype was seen many times. V gene TRBV2 combines with J gene TRBJ2-7, with 9 positions matching TRBD1. Germline CDR1 reads SNHLY; CDR2 reads FYNNEI. Trimming took 7 bases from V and 3 from J; bases not matched to a gene: 7. This CDR3 region has 14 residues. This CDR3 is CASNPWDRVYEQYF. CDR3 DNA sequence: TGTGCCAGCAATCCTTGGGACAGGGTCTACGAGCAGTACTTC.

This clonotype showed up many times. The rearrangement joins TRBV24-1 to TRBJ2-2; 9 bases are shared with TRBD1. The CDR3 spans 16 residues. Unmatched junction bases numbered 3, after V lost 4 bases and J lost 1 base. CDR1 KGHDR and CDR2 SFDVKD come from the germline V gene. For the CDR3, the DNA is TGTGCCACCAGTGACCCGGGACAGGGGAACACCGGGGAGCTGTTTTTT. It codes for CATSDPGQGNTGELFF.

About this clonotype itself: This may stem from a read error, because a much larger clone lies one nucleotide away. This chain uses TRBV2 with TRBJ2-1; the match to TRBD2 covers 7 bases. Germline values: CDR1 SNHLY, CDR2 FYNNEI. V trimming: 10 bases; J trimming: 4 bases; junction bases outside the gene matches: 7. The CDR3 length is 13 residues. For the CDR3, the DNA is TGTGCCAACAATGGACTAGTTTACAATGAGCAGTTCTTC. Translation gives CANNGLVYNEQFF.

The CDR3 sequence: CASSTTTNTEAFF. In nucleotides, the CDR3 is TGCGCCAGCAGCACAACAACTAACACTGAAGCTTTCTTT. The chain employs TRBV5-1 and TRBJ1-1; no firm D call. In germline, CDR1 is SGHRS, CDR2 YFSETQ. The germline V and J ends were trimmed by 4 bases and 2 bases, with 9 bases remaining between them. The length of the CDR3 is 13 residues.

The table lists this clonotype with a few counts. The CDR3 nucleotides are TGCAGTGCTAGAAGATCGACAGGGAGTCAAGAGACCCAGTACTTC. It codes for CSARRSTGSQETQYF. The V gene is TRBV20-1, the J gene TRBJ2-5, with 7 bases lining up with TRBD1. Germline V gives CDR1 DFQATT, CDR2 SNEGSKA (reference sequence). The CDR3 sequence is 15 residues long. After removal of 2 bases from V and 2 bases from J, the junction contained 8 bases not matched to a gene.

This clonotype was recorded many times. The rearrangement links TRBV11-2 to TRBJ2-1, with TRBD2 identical over 10 bases. V was pared by 4 bases and J by 9 bases, with 12 bases of the junction left unmatched. This CDR3 has 16 amino acids. Germline assignment: CDR1 SGHAT and CDR2 FQNNGV. The CDR3 bases are TGTGCCAGCAGCTCCACTACTAGCGGGGTTTTCGGTGAGCAGTTCTTC. It encodes CASSSTTSGVFGEQFF.

J is TRBJ2-1 and V is TRBV6-2 or TRBV6-3; TRBD2 matches at 12 bases. With 2 bases clipped from V and 10 bases from J, the junction kept 6 bases outside the gene matches. The CDR3 is 15 residues long. Germline V lookup: CDR1 MNHEY, CDR2 SVGEGT. The DNA for the CDR3 is TGTGCCAGCAGTTACCGCCCGACTAGCGGGGGAGAGCAGTTCTTC. Translated, it gives CASSYRPTSGGEQFF.

This clonotype was seen repeatedly, ten times or more. This chain connects TRBV7-9 to TRBJ2-1; 9 bases line up with TRBD2. V lost 2 bases to trimming and J lost 0 bases; unmatched junction nucleotides: 5. Germline CDR1 and CDR2: SEHNR and FQNEAQ (reference sequence). CDR3 length equals 17 residues. In nucleotides, the CDR3 is TGTGCCAGCAGCTTACACGGGCGGGGGGGCTCCTACAATGAGCAGTTCTTC. This gives the protein CASSLHGRGGSYNEQFF.

V gene TRBV5-1 combines with J gene TRBJ1-1; tentative D call: TRBD1 (6 bases). Trimming stripped 4 bases from V and 4 bases from J, with 14 bases between. This CDR3 has 14 amino acids. Germline CDR1 and CDR2: SGHRS and YFSETQ. In DNA, the CDR3 is TGCGCCAGCAGCCCAGGGGCGGGGGGCACTGAAGCTTTCTTT. Protein sequence: CASSPGAGGTEAFF.

This rearrangement joins TRBV4-3 to TRBJ1-6; possible D gene TRBD1, 6 bases. The CDR3 consists of 15 residues. Germline values: CDR1 LGHNA, CDR2 YSLEER. V was pared by 0 bases and J by 9 bases, with 12 bases between. CDR3 nucleotides: TGCGCCAGCAGCCAAGATTGGGGGCGGAGTTCACCCCTCCACTTT. This translates into CASSQDWGRSSPLHF.

This clonotype was seen at least ten times. The chain links TRBV27 to TRBJ1-6, with a tentative D call TRBD1 (5 bases). The CDR3 extends over 14 amino acids. Trimming removed 1 base from V and 6 bases from J, with 7 bases in between. Per germline, CDR1 MNHEY and CDR2 SMNVEV (reference sequence). The CDR3 region has the DNA TGTGCCAGCAGTTTATTCGGGGGTAATTCACCCCTCCACTTT. As protein: CASSLFGGNSPLHF.

Points on this clonotype: The junction shows a germline mismatch at one end, possibly a read error. This rearrangement joins TRBV3-1 to TRBJ2-1, with D possibly being TRBD2 (6 bases). Germline lookup yields CDR1 LGHDT and CDR2 YNNKEL (reference sequence). The CDR3 spans 14 residues. CDR3 loop: CASSQRGYSGEQCF. The CDR3 DNA follows: TGTGCCAGCAGCCAACGCGGCTACTCGGGGGAGCAGTGCTTC.

This clonotype came up many times. For the CDR3, the DNA is TGTGCCAGCAGTCGGACAGGCAGAACCTACGAGCAGTACTTC. Its translation: CASSRTGRTYEQYF. This rearrangement joins TRBV27 to TRBJ2-7; 7 nucleotides line up with TRBD1. The CDR3 contains 14 residues. J was trimmed by 2 bases and V by 5 bases; bases with no gene match: 6. CDR1 MNHEY and CDR2 SMNVEV come from the germline V gene (reference sequence).

Concerning this clonotype: The CDR3 does not end in the conserved phenylalanine or tryptophan, so this is likely a read error. The rearrangement joins TRBV5-1 to TRBJ1-2; weak D call: TRBD1 (5 bases). The CDR3 runs 13 residues. Germline CDR1 reads SGHRS; CDR2 reads YFSETQ. V lost 0 bases, J lost 3 bases, and 6 bases lay in between. The CDR3 here is CASSLEGDYGYTI. CDR3 coding DNA: TGCGCCAGCAGCTTGGAAGGGGACTATGGCTACACCATC.

The chain joins TRBV3-1 to TRBJ2-5; weak D call: TRBD2 (6 bases). CDR3 length: 14 amino acids. The ends were cut back, 2 bases at V and 4 bases at J, with 11 bases in the middle. Germline loops: CDR1 LGHDT, CDR2 YNNKEL (reference sequence). CDR3 bases: TGTGCCAGCAGCCAATCGCGGGAAGGAGAGACCCAGTACTTC. It specifies CASSQSREGETQYF.

The chain links TRBV12-3 or TRBV12-4 to TRBJ2-2, with D possibly matching TRBD2 (5 bases). This CDR3 spans 14 amino acids. V lost 7 bases, J lost 7 bases, and 16 bases lay in between. In nucleotides, the CDR3 is TGTGCCAGCATCCTCTCGCGTGGGAGCGGGGAGCTGTTTTTT. It codes for CASILSRGSGELFF.

This clonotype was counted ten times or more. The chain combines TRBV6-2 or TRBV6-3 with TRBJ2-7; the match to TRBD2 covers 13 bases. V was clipped by 6 bases and J by 5 bases; unmatched bases: 4. Germline V gene sequence: CDR1 MNHEY, CDR2 SVGEGT. The CDR3 has 14 residues. The CDR3 region is CASRRTSGGHEQYF. DNA of the CDR3: TGTGCCAGCAGGAGGACTAGCGGGGGACACGAGCAGTACTTC.

The J gene is TRBJ2-1, the V gene TRBV24-1; 11 bases are shared with TRBD2. Germline V lookup: CDR1 KGHDR, CDR2 SFDVKD. The CDR3 contains 20 residues. V shed 4 bases and J 1 base; nucleotides not matched to a gene: 14. The CDR3 DNA is TGTGCCACCAGTGACCCTGGACTAGCGGGCGCCAAAGGGTCCTACAATGAGCAGTTCTTC. Protein sequence: CATSDPGLAGAKGSYNEQFF.

This clonotype has just a few counts. The chain is built from TRBV11-2 and TRBJ2-2, with D possibly matching TRBD2 (6 bases). Trimming shortened V by 6 bases and J by 1 base, and 12 bases separated the two germline ends. CDR3 length equals 15 residues. Germline CDR1 SGHAT, CDR2 FQNNGV. In nucleotides, the CDR3 is TGTGCCAGCAGTCGTACGGGGGAGAACACCGGGGAGCTGTTTTTT. Translating gives CASSRTGENTGELFF. The variable domain in full, completed from reference TRBV11-2 and TRBJ2-2, reads EAGVAQSPRYKIIEKRQSVAFWCNPISGHATLYWYQQILGQGPKLLIQFQNNGVVDDSQLPKDRFSAERLKGVDSTLKIQPAKLEDSAVYLCASSRTGENTGELFFGEGSRLTVL.

This clonotype was counted only a few times. V usage is TRBV10-3 and J usage is TRBJ2-7; 10 bases match TRBD1. With V trimmed by 3 bases and J by 6 bases, 8 bases remained unmatched. Germline CDR1 is ENHRY and CDR2 is SYGVKD. CDR3 length equals 15 residues. CDR3 DNA sequence: TGTGCCATCAGTGATAGGGGACAGGGGATGGCCGAGCAGTACTTC. Translation gives CAISDRGQGMAEQYF.

This clonotype has a count of ten or more. The chain combines TRBV28 with TRBJ2-7; TRBD2 aligns across 11 bases. The CDR3 runs to 19 residues. Germline loops: CDR1 MDHEN, CDR2 SYDVKM. V gave up 3 bases and J gave up 0 bases; unmatched junction bases: 13. CDR3 in amino acids: CASSFSRLAGGIHSYEQYF. CDR3 sequence (DNA): TGTGCCAGCAGTTTCTCCCGGCTAGCGGGAGGTATACACTCCTACGAGCAGTACTTC.

This clonotype was observed at least ten times. This chain connects TRBV27 to TRBJ2-3; no definite D call. The CDR3 covers 13 residues. V lost 4 bases to trimming and J lost 0 bases, with 5 bases between them. The germline V gene has CDR1 MNHEY and CDR2 SMNVEV (reference sequence). As DNA, the CDR3 is TGTGCCAGCAGTTCGGCTAGCACAGATACGCAGTATTTT. Encoded protein: CASSSASTDTQYF.